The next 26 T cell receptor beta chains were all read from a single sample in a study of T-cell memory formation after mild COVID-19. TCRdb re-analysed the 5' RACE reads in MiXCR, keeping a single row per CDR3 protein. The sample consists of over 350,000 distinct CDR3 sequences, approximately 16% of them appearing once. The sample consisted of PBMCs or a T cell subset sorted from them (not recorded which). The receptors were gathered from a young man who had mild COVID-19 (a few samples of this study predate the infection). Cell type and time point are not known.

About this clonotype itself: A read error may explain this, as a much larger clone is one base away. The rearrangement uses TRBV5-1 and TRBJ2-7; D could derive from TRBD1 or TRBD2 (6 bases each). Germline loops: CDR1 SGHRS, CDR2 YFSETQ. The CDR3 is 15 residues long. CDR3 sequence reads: CARSLAGGPLNEQYV. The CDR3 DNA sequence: TGCGCCAGAAGCTTGGCCGGGGGCCCACTGAACGAGCAGTACGTC.

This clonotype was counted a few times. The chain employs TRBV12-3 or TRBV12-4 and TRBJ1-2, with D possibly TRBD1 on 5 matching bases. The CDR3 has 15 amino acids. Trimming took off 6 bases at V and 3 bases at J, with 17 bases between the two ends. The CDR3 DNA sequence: TGTGCCAGCAGAGCCAGACAGAGCTTCGACTATGGCTACACCTTC. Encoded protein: CASRARQSFDYGYTF.

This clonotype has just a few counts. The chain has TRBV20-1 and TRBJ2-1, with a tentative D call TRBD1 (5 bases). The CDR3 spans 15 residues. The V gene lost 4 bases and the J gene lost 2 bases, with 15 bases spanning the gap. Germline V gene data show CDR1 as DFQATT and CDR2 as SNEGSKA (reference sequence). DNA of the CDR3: TGCAGTGCTATGGGGCCAGTAGATGCCTACAATGAGCAGTTCTTC. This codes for CSAMGPVDAYNEQFF.

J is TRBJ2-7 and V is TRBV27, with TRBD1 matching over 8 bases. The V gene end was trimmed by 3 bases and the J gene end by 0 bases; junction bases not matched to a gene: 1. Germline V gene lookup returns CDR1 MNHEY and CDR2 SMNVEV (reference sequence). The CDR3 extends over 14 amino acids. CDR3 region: CASSFQGASYEQYF. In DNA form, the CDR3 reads TGTGCCAGCAGTTTTCAGGGGGCCTCCTACGAGCAGTACTTC.

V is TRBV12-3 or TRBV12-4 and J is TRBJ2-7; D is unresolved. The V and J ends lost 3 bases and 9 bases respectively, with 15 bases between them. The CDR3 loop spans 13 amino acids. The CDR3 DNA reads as TGTGCCAGCAGTTTGAGCACTCTCTCGCGGCAGTACTTC. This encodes CASSLSTLSRQYF.

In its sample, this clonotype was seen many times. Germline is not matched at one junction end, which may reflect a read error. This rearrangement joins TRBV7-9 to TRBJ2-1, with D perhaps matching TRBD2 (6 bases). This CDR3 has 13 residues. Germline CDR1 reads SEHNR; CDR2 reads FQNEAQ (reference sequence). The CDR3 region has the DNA TGTGCTAGCAGCCTCGGGACTGGCAATGAGCAGTTCTTC. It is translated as CASSLGTGNEQFF.

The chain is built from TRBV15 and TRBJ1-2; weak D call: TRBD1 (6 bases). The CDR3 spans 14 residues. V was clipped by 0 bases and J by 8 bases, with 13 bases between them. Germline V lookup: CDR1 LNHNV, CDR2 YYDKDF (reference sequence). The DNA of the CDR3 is TGTGCCACCAGCAGAGATGCAGGGGTAGCAGGCTACACCTTC. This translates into CATSRDAGVAGYTF.

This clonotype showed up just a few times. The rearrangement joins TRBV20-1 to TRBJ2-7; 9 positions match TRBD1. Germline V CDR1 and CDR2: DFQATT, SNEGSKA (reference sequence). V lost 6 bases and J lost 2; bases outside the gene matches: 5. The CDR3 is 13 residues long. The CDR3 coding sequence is TGCAGTGCCCCGGACAGGGGAACCTACGAGCAGTACGTC. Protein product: CSAPDRGTYEQYV.

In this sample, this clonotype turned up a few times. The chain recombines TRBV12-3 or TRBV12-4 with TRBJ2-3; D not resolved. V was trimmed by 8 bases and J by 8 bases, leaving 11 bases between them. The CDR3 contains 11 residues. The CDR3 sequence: CASRDSFTQYF. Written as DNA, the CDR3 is TGTGCCAGCCGCGACTCCTTTACGCAGTATTTT.

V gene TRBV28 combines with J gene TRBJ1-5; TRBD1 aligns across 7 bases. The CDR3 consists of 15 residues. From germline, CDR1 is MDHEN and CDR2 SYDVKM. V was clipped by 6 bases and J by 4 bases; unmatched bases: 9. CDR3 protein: CASRGLPQGNQPQHF. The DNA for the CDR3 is TGTGCCAGCAGGGGACTCCCACAGGGGAATCAGCCCCAGCATTTT.

DNA for the CDR3: TGCGCCAGCAGCCAAGATCTTAGGAGAGCGGGGGGCAGGGAGACCCAGTACTTC. Its translation is CASSQDLRRAGGRETQYF. V usage is TRBV4-3 and J usage is TRBJ2-5, with 9 bases fitting TRBD2. The CDR3 spans 18 residues. Germline CDR1 and CDR2: LGHNA and YSLEER. The V and J ends lost 0 bases and 5 bases, in that order; junction bases with no gene match: 13.

The DNA of the CDR3 is TGCAGTGCTCCCAGGGACAGTAGCGCAGATACGCAGTATTTT. Translation gives CSAPRDSSADTQYF. The genes are TRBV20-1 and TRBJ2-3; 7 bases agree with TRBD1. With V trimmed by 5 bases and J by 4 bases, 9 bases remained unmatched. The CDR3 is 14 residues long. CDR1 and CDR2 from the germline V gene are DFQATT and SNEGSKA (reference sequence).

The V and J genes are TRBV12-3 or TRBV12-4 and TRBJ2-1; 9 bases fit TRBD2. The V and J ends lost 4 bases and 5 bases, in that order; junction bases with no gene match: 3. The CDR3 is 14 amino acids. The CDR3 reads CASSSPSGDNEQFF. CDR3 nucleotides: TGTGCCAGCAGTTCGCCTAGCGGGGACAATGAGCAGTTCTTC.

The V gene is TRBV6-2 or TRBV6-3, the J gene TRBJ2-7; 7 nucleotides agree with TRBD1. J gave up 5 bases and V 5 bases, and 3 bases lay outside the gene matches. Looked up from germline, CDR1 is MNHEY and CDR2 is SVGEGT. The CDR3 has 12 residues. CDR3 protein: CASSRQGNEQYV. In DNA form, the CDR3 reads TGTGCCAGCAGTCGACAGGGCAACGAGCAGTACGTC.

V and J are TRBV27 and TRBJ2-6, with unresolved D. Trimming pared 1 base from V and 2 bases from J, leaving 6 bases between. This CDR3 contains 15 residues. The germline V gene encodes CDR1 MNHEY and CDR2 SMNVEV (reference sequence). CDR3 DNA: TGTGCCAGCAGTTTATTAGCCGCTGGGGCCAACGTCCTGACTTTC. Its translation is CASSLLAAGANVLTF.

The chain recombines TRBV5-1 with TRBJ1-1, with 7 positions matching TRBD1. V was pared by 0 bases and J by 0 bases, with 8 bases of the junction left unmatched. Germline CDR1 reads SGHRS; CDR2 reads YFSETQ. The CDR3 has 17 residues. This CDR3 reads CASSLAPGTEMNTEAFF. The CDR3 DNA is TGCGCCAGCAGCTTGGCGCCCGGGACAGAAATGAACACTGAAGCTTTCTTT.

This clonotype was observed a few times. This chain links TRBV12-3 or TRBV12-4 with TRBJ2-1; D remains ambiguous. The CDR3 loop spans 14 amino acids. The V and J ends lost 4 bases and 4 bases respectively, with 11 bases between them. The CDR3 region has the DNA TGTGCCAGCAGTTCCCGACTGATTTACAATGAGCAGTTCTTC. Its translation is CASSSRLIYNEQFF.

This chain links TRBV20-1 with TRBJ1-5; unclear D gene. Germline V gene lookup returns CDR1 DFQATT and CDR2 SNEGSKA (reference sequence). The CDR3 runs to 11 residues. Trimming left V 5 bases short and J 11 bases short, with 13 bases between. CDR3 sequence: CSAALSGAQHF. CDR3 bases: TGCAGTGCTGCTCTGAGCGGGGCCCAGCATTTT.

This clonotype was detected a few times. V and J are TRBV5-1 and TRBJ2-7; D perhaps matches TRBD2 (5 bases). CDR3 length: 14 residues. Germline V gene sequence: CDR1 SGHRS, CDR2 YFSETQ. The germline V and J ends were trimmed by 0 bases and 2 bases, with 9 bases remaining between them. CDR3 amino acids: CASSLAGSTYEQYV. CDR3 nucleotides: TGCGCCAGCAGCTTGGCGGGGTCGACCTACGAGCAGTACGTC.

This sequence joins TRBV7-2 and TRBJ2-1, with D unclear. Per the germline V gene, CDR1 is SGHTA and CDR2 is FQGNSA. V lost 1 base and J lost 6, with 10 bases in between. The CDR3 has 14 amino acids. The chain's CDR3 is CASSLGWVSNEQFF. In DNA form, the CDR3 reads TGTGCCAGCAGCTTAGGTTGGGTTAGCAATGAGCAGTTCTTC.

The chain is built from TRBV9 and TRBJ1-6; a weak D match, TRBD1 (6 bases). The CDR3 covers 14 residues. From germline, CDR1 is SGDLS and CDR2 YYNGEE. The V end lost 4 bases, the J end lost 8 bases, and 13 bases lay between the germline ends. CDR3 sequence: CASSYDRTDSPLHF. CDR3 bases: TGTGCCAGCAGCTACGACAGGACCGATTCACCCCTCCACTTT.

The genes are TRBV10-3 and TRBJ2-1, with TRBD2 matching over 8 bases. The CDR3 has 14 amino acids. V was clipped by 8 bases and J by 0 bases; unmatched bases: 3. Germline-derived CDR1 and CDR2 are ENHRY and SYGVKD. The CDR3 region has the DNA TGTGCCATCTCCAGCGGGGGCTCCTACAATGAGCAGTTCTTC. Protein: CAISSGGSYNEQFF.

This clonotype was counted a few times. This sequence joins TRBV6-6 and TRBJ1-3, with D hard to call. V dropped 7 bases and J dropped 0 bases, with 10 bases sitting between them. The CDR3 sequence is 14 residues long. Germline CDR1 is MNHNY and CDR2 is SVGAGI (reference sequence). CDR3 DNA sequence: TGTGCCAGCACCTATCAGGACTCTGGAAACACCATATATTTT. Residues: CASTYQDSGNTIYF.

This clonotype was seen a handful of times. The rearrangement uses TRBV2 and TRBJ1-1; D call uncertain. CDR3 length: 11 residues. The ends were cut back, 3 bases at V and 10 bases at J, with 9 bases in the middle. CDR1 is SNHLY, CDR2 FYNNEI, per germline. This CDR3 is CASSEGFGAFF. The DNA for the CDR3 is TGTGCCAGCAGTGAGGGGTTCGGAGCTTTCTTT.

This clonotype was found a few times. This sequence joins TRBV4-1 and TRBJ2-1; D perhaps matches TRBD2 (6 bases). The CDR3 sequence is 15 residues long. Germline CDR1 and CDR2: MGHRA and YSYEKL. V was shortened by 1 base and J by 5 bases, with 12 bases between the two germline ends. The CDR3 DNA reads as TGCGCCAGCAGCCAAGGGGCGGGACTCGACAATGAGCAGTTCTTC. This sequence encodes CASSQGAGLDNEQFF.

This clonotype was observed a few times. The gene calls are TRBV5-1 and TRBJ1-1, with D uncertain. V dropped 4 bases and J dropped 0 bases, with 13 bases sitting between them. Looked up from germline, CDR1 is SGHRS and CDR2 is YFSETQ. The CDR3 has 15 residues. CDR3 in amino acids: CASSLTDGMNTEAFF. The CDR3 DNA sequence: TGCGCCAGCAGCCTCACGGACGGGATGAACACTGAAGCTTTCTTT.